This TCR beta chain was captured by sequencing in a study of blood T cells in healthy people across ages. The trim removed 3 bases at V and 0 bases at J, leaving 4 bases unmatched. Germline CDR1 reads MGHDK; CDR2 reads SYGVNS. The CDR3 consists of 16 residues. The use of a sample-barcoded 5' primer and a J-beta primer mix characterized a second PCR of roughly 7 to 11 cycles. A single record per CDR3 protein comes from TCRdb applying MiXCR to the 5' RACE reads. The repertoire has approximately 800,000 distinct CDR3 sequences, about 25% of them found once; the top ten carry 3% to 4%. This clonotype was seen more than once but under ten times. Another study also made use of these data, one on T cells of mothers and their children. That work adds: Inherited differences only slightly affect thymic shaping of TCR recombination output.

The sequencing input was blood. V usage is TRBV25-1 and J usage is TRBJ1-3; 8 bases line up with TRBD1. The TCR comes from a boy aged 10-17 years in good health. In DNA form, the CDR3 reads TGTGCCAGCAGTGACTGGACAGGGAGCTCTGGAAACACCATATATTTT. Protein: CASSDWTGSSGNTIYF.